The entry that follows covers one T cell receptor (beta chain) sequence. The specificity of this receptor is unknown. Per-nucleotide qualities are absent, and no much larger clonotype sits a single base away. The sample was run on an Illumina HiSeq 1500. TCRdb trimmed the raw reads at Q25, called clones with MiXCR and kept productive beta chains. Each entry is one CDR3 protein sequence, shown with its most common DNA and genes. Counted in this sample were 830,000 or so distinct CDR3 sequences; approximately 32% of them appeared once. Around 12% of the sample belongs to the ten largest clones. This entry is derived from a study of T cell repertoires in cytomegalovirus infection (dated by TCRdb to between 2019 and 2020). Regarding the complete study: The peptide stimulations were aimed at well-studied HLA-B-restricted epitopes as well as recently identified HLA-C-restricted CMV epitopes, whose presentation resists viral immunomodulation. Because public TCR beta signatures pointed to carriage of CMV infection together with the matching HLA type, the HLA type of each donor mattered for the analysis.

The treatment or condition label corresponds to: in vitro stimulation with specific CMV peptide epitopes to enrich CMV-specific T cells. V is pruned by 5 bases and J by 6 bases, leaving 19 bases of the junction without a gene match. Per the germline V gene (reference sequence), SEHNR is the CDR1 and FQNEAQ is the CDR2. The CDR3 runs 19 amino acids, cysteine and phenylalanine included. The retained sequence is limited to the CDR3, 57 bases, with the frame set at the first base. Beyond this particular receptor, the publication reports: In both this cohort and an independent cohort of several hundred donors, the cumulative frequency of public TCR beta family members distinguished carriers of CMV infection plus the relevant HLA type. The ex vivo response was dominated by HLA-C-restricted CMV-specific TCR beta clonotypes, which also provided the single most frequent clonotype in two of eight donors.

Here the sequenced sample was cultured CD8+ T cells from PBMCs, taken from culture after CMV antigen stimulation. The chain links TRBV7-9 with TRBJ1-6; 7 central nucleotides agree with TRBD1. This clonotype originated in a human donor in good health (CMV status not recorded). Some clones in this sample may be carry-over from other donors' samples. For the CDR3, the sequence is CASSISRGNSGQPNSPLHF. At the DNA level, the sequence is TGTGCCAGCAGCATCAGCAGGGGTAACTCGGGACAGCCTAATTCACCCCTCCACTTT.